One TCR beta chain is described in this entry. Its binding antigen is unknown. Base quality data are lacking; no much larger clone is found one base away. One collaborating source in Seattle enrolled patients during active infection and followed them longitudinally through the course of disease. Each collaborating institution followed its own protocols to collect whole blood in K2EDTA tubes. Collaborator samples were shipped for TCRbeta analysis as frozen whole blood, isolated PBMCs, or DNA extracted from either sample type. This sample was taken from a study of blood T cell repertoires in COVID-19 (dated by TCRdb to 2020 to 2021). About the full investigation: Samples from collaborators originated in the United States, Italy and Spain and spanned both the acute and convalescent phases of COVID-19. The material from the prospective study consisted of cDNA or gDNA derived from T cells, B-cell-depleted T cells, or PBMCs. Deeply sampled blood TCRbeta repertoires from subjects exposed to, actively infected with, or recovered from COVID-19 were included in the dataset. The repertoires were made available in a free public database intended to serve as a resource for research on the immune response to SARS-CoV-2. The samples were drawn from two sources: the first 160 participants of the ongoing ImmuneRACE study, and 1,254 subjects contributed by 6 global collaborators. Sample metadata almost always included a de-identified subject ID, COVID-19 status, age in years and sex. Where HLA class I and class II types were available, the types were taken from metadata supplied by the sample provider, not from assay-based typing. Overall study results and their limits: The amount of clinical and demographic metadata varied by source and participant and was provided uncurated.

The immunoSEQ Assay, a bias-controlled multiplex PCR, was used to amplify TCRbeta CDR3 regions from genomic DNA. In the source study's methods: The number of nucleated cells in each sample was estimated from the amplification of reference gene primers within the assay. Sequence reads were collapsed and filtered to measure the absolute abundance of every unique TCRbeta CDR3 rearrangement. For each sample, productive Simpson clonality was calculated as the square root of Simpson's diversity index across productive rearrangements. The source is immuneACCESS, and TCRdb retained only in-frame sequences with V and J called. Part of the clones is not carried over; for the studies checked, unresolved V genes explain less than half of this, and the remainder is unexplained. From that table come the V and J calls and clone size; the DNA was used to work out D and trimming. Counted in this sample were 150,000 to 170,000 clones; about 85% of them appeared once. The ten largest clonotypes hold 0.63% of the sample.

CDR1 and CDR2, looked up from the germline V gene (reference sequence), are SEHNR and FQNEAQ. The CDR3 runs 15 amino acids, cysteine and phenylalanine included. Just the 45-base CDR3 DNA is kept, in frame starting at base 1. V sheds 4 bases and J sheds 5 bases, leaving 15 bases between their ends. The clonotype originates from a man in his sixties with COVID-19, enrolled during active disease. Source material: peripheral blood. The V gene is TRBV7-9 and the J gene is TRBJ1-5; the best D guess is TRBD1, with 6 bases matching. CDR3 loop: CASSWTDRGDQPQHF. The DNA sequence is as follows: TGTGCCAGCAGCTGGACGGACAGAGGCGATCAGCCCCAGCATTTT.